Following are 6 T cell receptor beta chains from one sample sequenced in a study of blood T cells in healthy people across ages. Using a J-beta primer mix together with a sample-barcoded 5' primer, a second PCR was run for roughly 6 to 11 cycles. TCRdb processed the 5' RACE reads anew with MiXCR; each CDR3 protein has one entry. The sample consists of 700,000 or so distinct CDR3 sequences, approximately 22% of them appearing once. Sequencing was carried out using blood. These receptors originate from a man aged 65 to 79 in good health.

The V call is TRBV18, the J call TRBJ2-1, with no clear D. The J call may be faulty, since TRBJ2-5 better matches the DNA end. The CDR3 has 13 residues. Germline V gives CDR1 KGHSH, CDR2 LQKENI. The CDR3 bases are TGTGCCAGCTCACCAGACTTAAAAGAGACCCAGTACTTC. Encoded protein: CASSPDLKETQYF.

The table lists this clonotype with a few counts. The chain joins TRBV7-2 to TRBJ2-5, with D perhaps matching TRBD2 (6 bases). Trimming removed 1 base from V and 5 bases from J, with 11 bases in between. The CDR3 has 14 residues. Germline CDR1 SGHTA, CDR2 FQGNSA. The CDR3 protein is CASSLEGRWETQYF. CDR3 DNA sequence: TGTGCCAGCAGCTTAGAGGGGAGGTGGGAGACCCAGTACTTC.

V usage is TRBV11-2 and J usage is TRBJ2-1, with 9 bases matching TRBD2. J gave up 3 bases and V 0 bases, and 3 bases lay outside the gene matches. The CDR3 extends over 16 amino acids. Looked up from germline, CDR1 is SGHAT and CDR2 is FQNNGV. In DNA, the CDR3 is TGTGCCAGCAGCTTAGAGGTAGCGGGGGACTACAATGAGCAGTTCTTC. Translating gives CASSLEVAGDYNEQFF.

The CDR3 reads CASSNRGQGGETQYF. CDR3 coding DNA: TGTGCCAGCAGTAACCGGGGACAGGGTGGGGAGACCCAGTACTTC. The rearrangement uses TRBV6-6 and TRBJ2-5; 9 nucleotides align to TRBD1. The length of the CDR3 is 15 residues. The V gene end was trimmed by 5 bases and the J gene end by 5 bases; junction bases not matched to a gene: 9. Germline CDR1 MNHNY, CDR2 SVGAGI (reference sequence).

This clonotype turned up a few times. The rearrangement uses TRBV7-9 and TRBJ2-5; D is uncertain. V lost 4 bases and J lost 11, with 17 bases in between. Germline CDR1 and CDR2: SEHNR and FQNEAQ (reference sequence). The CDR3 contains 13 residues. The CDR3 bases are TGTGCCAGCAGCTCCAAAGGAGTCTACGGGCAGTACTTC. Protein: CASSSKGVYGQYF.

The CDR3 spells CASTGDRTTDTQYF. The CDR3 DNA reads TGCGCCAGCACCGGGGACAGGACAACAGATACGCAGTATTTT. The chain recombines TRBV10-1 with TRBJ2-3, with 8 bases lining up with TRBD1. CDR1 WNHNN and CDR2 SYGVQD come from the germline V gene (reference sequence). The ends lost 7 bases at V and 3 bases at J; junction bases unmatched: 6. The CDR3 spans 14 residues.